This TCR beta chain emerged from a study of technical replicates of blood from a few donors. The germline gives CDR1 KGHSH, CDR2 LQKENI. The J segment lost 7 bases and the V segment lost 4 bases, leaving 11 bases of the junction unmatched. This CDR3 comprises 15 residues. The data were produced by immunoSEQ multiplex PCR, yet TCRdb's version contains in-frame clones alone and is incomplete. The top ten clones hold around 0.28% of a sample with about 83,000 clones, 95% to 97% of them seen once. The chain is built from TRBV18 and TRBJ1-1; 8 bases are shared with TRBD1. Sequencing input: T cells isolated from PBMCs. The TCR comes from a human donor in good health. CDR3 in amino acids: CASSLTGDPLNEAFF. DNA for the CDR3: TGTGCCAGCTCACTGACAGGGGACCCGCTAAATGAAGCTTTCTTT.